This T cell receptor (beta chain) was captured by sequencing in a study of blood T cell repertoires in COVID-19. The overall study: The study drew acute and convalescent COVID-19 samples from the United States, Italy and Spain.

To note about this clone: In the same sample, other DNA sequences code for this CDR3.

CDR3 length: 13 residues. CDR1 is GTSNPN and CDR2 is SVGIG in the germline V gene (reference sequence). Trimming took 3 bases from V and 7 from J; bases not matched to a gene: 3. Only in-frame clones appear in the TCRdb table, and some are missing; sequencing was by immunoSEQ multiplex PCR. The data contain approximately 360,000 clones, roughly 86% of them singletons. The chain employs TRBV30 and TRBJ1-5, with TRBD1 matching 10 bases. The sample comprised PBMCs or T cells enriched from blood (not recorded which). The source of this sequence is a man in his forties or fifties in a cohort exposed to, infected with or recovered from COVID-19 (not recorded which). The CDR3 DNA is TGTGCCTGGAGCGGACAGGGGGGACAGCCCCAGCATTTT. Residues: CAWSGQGGQPQHF.